The present T cell receptor beta chain was sequenced within a study of siplizumab effects on memory and regulatory T cells. V was cut by 2 bases and J by 0 bases, with 5 bases left in between. The CDR3 totals 13 residues. CDR1 SEHNR and CDR2 FQNEAQ come from the germline V gene (reference sequence). Points from the study as a whole: Naive T cells were seemingly more diverse than memory cells, and major contributions to the alloresponse seemed to be made by them. Neither a naive nor a memory phenotype was assignable to roughly 80-96% of proliferating CD4+ or CD8+ clones. Siplizumab produced a significant drop in alloreactive sequences attributable to unstimulated CD4+ memory cells.

Produced via immunoSEQ multiplex PCR; TCRdb's table is partial and in-frame only. The table lists fewer than 8,000 clones, approximately 40% of them singletons. Coculturing of the mixed lymphocyte reaction cells was performed at 37°C for 6 days. In regard to this clone: Its specificity is not known.

The sample consisted of CFSE-low (dividing) CD8+ T cells sorted from an allogeneic mixed lymphocyte reaction. The clonotype comes from a human donor in good health; the cells came from an allogeneic mixed lymphocyte reaction. The rearrangement joins TRBV7-9 to TRBJ2-7; D is possibly TRBD2 (5 bases). The CDR3 here is CASSLTSSYEQYF. The CDR3 DNA reads TGTGCCAGCAGCTTAACTAGCTCCTACGAGCAGTACTTC.